This TCR beta chain was sequenced in a study of blood T cells in healthy people across ages. A second PCR, run for about 7 to 11 cycles, used a sample-barcoded 5' primer plus a J-beta primer mix. TCRdb itself ran the 5' RACE reads through MiXCR, one entry per CDR3 protein. This table holds roughly 900,000 distinct CDR3 sequences, about 48% found once. Trimming took off 3 bases at V and 12 bases at J, with 18 bases between the two ends. This CDR3 comprises 12 residues. Germline V gives CDR1 DFQATT, CDR2 SNEGSKA (reference sequence). Peripheral blood was drawn, approximately 9.5 milliliters per donor. In the case of this clonotype: Its antigen is currently unknown.

Overall study findings and caveats: Long-lived and aged donors differed, with more naive CD4+ cells and higher diversity in the long-lived. Naive T cell percentage and TCR beta diversity correlated strongly.

This receptor was taken from a man aged 30 to 45 in good health. Sequenced input: blood. The V gene is TRBV20-1, the J gene TRBJ2-7; tentatively, D is TRBD2 (6 bases). DNA for the CDR3: TGCAGTGCTAGGGATCTTTTAGGACTACCGTACTTC. It translates to CSARDLLGLPYF.